This TCR beta chain was obtained from a study of cytomegalovirus exposure and HLA in healthy donors (dated by TCRdb to the late 2010s). Concerning the study at large: An earlier analysis of roughly 610 of the donors reported 276 Gb of sequence data and 117 million unique TCR beta sequences obtained from about 170 million T cells. Around 320 gigabases of sequencing data and tens of millions of unique TCR sequences were included in an early release covering roughly 700 HLA-typed donors. Of the approximately 400 genotyped donors, 65% to 90% were placed in the genetic ancestry cluster associated with self-reported Caucasian donors. The aim of the study was to test whether cataloging public T cell receptors could identify signatures of past pathogen exposure. The T cell repertoires of 670 or so subjects were profiled by immunosequencing and related to cytomegalovirus serostatus. A separate validation cohort of approximately 120 different subjects was used in addition to the 666-subject first cohort. To predict cytomegalovirus infection status, the study combined high-throughput TCR immunosequencing, statistical association of individual TCRs with disease status, and machine learning. To study patterns of TCR occurrence, a later analysis re-analyzed previously published TCR beta repertoires from several hundred donors and added high-resolution HLA genotyping. In the later analysis, no new phenotypic data were used to find candidate immune exposures; instead, reliance was placed on TCR beta sequences and their occurrence across donors. In an earlier analysis of around 540 of the donors, high-throughput TCR beta sequencing was used to judge whether each TCR beta V gene segment behaved as functional or pseudogenic. Donor age, sex, ethnicity and CMV serostatus were collected together with the repertoire data. In a later genetic analysis, genome-wide SNP genotypes for about 65% of the roughly 700 donors were used, and that subset was treated as a discovery cohort. Every repertoire in the discovery cohort had been generated on one and the same sequencing platform. Both class I and class II loci were covered by HLA typing, at four-digit resolution. Typing coverage varied by locus: roughly 620-640 donors for A, B, C, DRB1 and DQB1; approximately 520 for DQA1; approximately 570 for DPA1; roughly 450 for DPB1. A few DR-DQ haplotypes were handled as single units for association and clustering because linkage in the cohort was strong. Among some 410 genotyped donors of the cohort, an average of approximately 240,000 unique TCR beta nucleotide sequences was sequenced per donor, of which approximately 18% were non-productive.

The cohort consisted of 670 or so healthy bone marrow donors. At the time of sampling, every cohort member was nominally healthy, though immune exposures that went unrecorded were likely present. The donor tested CMV seronegative, placing the donor among the 300 to 450 seronegative members of the cohort. A peripheral blood sample was collected from each donor, and TCR beta sequencing was performed on peripheral blood mononuclear cells. Genomic DNA was extracted from the blood cell samples with the Qiagen DNeasy Blood Extraction Kit. As regards this clone: The specificity of this receptor is unknown. The input lacks base qualities; no much larger clone sits a single base away.

V sheds 0 bases and J sheds 2 bases, leaving 10 bases between their ends. The CDR3 goes from the cysteine to the phenylalanine over 15 residues. Only the CDR3 region is kept as DNA, spanning 45 bases read in frame from base 1. Looking up the germline V gene yields CDR1 SGHVS and CDR2 FQNEAQ. The library was prepared using the immunoSEQ multiplex PCR assay. A mixture of 60 forward primers for TCR Vbeta segments and 13 reverse primers for TCR Jbeta segments was used in the multiplex PCR. A multiplex PCR assay on genomic DNA amplified the CDR3 region of rearranged TCR beta genes. Amplified TCR beta libraries were sequenced as 87-base-pair reads on the Illumina HiSeq System. The source study handled its data this way. Across the 670 or so repertoires, a later analysis counted approximately 83 million unique TCR beta chains, some 11 million of which were shared by at least two donors. Raw reads were error-corrected and collapsed into unique sequences with a nearest-neighbor algorithm that merged closely related sequences to remove PCR and sequencing errors. V, D and J gene segments were assigned by aligning CDR3 sequences to IMGT reference sequences. Each retained sequence needed at least a six-nucleotide match to both a V gene segment and a J gene segment. A rearrangement counted as productive if the CDR3 had no stop codons and remained in frame with V and J, and every other rearrangement counted as non-productive. CDR3 was defined according to IMGT convention as the region running from the second conserved V-encoded cysteine to the conserved J-encoded phenylalanine. The earlier analysis of about 590 of the donors excluded sequences that lacked an unambiguous match to a single V gene segment. In an earlier analysis of around 590 of the donors, a V segment was called functional when productive rearrangements were above 56.7%, and segregating when the standard deviation between donors exceeded 5%. To diagnose cytomegalovirus status from the catalog of TCR beta chain sequences, a statistical classification framework was built. In a later analysis, TCR nucleotide sequences were compared against IMGT/GENE-DB human TR gene sequences so that V and J genes could be assigned. The TCRdist pipeline was used in a later analysis to assign CDR3 sequences and most-parsimonious VDJ recombination scenarios. In a later analysis, each TCR beta chain was defined by its CDR3 amino acid sequence together with its V-gene family, and reads without a unique V-gene family were excluded. In a later analysis, 450 to 600 highly shared, low-generation-probability nucleotide sequences were removed to address suspected cross-contamination and a sequencing artifact. In a later analysis, a clonal expansion index was calculated for each public chain from normalized within-repertoire ranks of inferred template counts. Generation probabilities in a later analysis came from a VDJ recombination model fitted to out-of-frame rearrangements, and those results were checked against IGoR. Hypergeometric tests were used in a later analysis to score TCR-TCR, TCR-HLA and TCR-CMV co-occurrence, with a repertoire-size bias correction applied to the TCR pairs. In a later analysis, false discovery rates were estimated by permuting HLA or CMV assignments 20 times. In a later analysis, co-occurring TCRs were grouped with DBSCAN, and TCRdist sequence similarity was added when clustering was performed within HLA-allele-positive subsets. For co-occurrence clustering, repertoires with fewer than 30,000 or more than 120,000 public chains were excluded, along with five or six repertoires with anomalous nucleotide sharing. Imported from immuneACCESS, the table was reduced by TCRdb to in-frame sequences with V and J called. These copies leave out some clones; in studies compared against another copy, an unresolved V gene accounts for under half, and the cause of the remainder is not known. V and J calls plus clone size are reproduced from that table; the DNA served to infer D and trimming. A total of about 150,000 clones appear in this sample, 60% to 85% of them only once. The ten largest clonotypes hold about 4% of the sample.

What the work shows at the level of the full study, not this receptor alone: The classifier was reported to diagnose cytomegalovirus status with high specificity and sensitivity in both the original and validation cohorts. Correlated functional status among segregating V segments might be attributable to linkage disequilibrium, but an unknown experimental factor could not be ruled out. The presence/absence analyses assumed that sequencing depth was roughly uniform across donors, and that assumption may not be true. Three of the identified cytomegalovirus-associated TCR beta chains were confirmed in vitro to be specific for cytomegalovirus antigens. A later genetic analysis reported fewer N-insertions in productive TCRs among donors in an Asian-associated ancestry cluster than the roughly 700-donor mean. When HLA alleles, especially DR and DQ, strongly co-occurred, TCR associations were difficult to assign to individual alleles. Most TCR sequences were seen in very few donors, while some public TCRs were found in many individuals. Several of the top co-occurrence clusters appeared to be linked to parvovirus B19, influenza, CMV and Epstein-Barr virus, according to a later analysis. Most CMV-associated TCR beta chains appeared to be HLA-restricted in a later analysis, and the HLA associations seemed to be driven largely by CMV exposure. The study listed over 150 TCR beta chains as associated with cytomegalovirus. The cohort was sequenced for TCR beta chains only, and without alpha or paired-chain data the features that could be detected were limited. A group of highly shared sequence variants was considered likely to be a technical artifact of the sequencing pipeline. A later genetic analysis associated a missense DCLRE1C variant with V-gene and J-gene trimming of TCR beta chains, and an independent cohort replicated the association. Compared with equally common non-associated chains, HLA-associated TCR beta chains in a later analysis were more clonally expanded and had lower generation probabilities. The 87-base-pair reads could not distinguish some IMGT-functional V segments, including TRBV6-2 and TRBV6-3, so those segments were excluded. CMV serostatus was the only immune exposure information available for the cohort. A later analysis associated about 16,000 TCR beta sequences with specific HLA alleles at a false discovery rate of 0.05. According to a later analysis, TCR association rates differed among HLA loci, with DRB1 alleles showing the most associated TCRs and HLA-C alleles showing the fewest. HLA typing was unavailable for some donors at each locus, so association tests used only the typed subset. It was suggested by the authors that the approach could potentially be generalized to other disease states and immunological phenotypes. A further reported finding was that TCR beta sequences accurately predicted the HLA-A and HLA-B alleles for most subjects in the first cohort. Seventeen rarely observed V segments, including chromosome 9 orphons, were excluded from the earlier analysis of approximately 500 of the donors because counts were too low. In an earlier analysis of approximately 590 of the donors, most TCR beta V segments appeared in productive rearrangements about 87% or about 30% of the time, broadly matching IMGT annotations.

Sequencing used PBMCs. The TCR was taken from a woman aged 40 to 49 in good health and CMV-seronegative. The receptor chain draws on TRBV7-8 and TRBJ1-2; the D segment could be TRBD1, given 6 matching bases. CDR3 protein: CASSLAPGENYGYTF. The nucleotides are TGTGCCAGCAGCTTAGCGCCAGGGGAAAACTATGGCTACACCTTC.